This TCR beta chain is drawn from a study of blood T cell repertoires in COVID-19. Germline V CDR1 and CDR2: WNHNN, SYGVQD (reference sequence). The CDR3 runs to 13 residues. J gave up 3 bases and V 10 bases, and 9 bases lay outside the gene matches. Libraries were prepared by immunoSEQ multiplex PCR; TCRdb keeps only in-frame clonotypes and omits some of them. Here the sample spans approximately 240,000 clones, 84% being singletons. This receptor was identified in a woman older than 75 with active or convalescent COVID-19. This chain links TRBV10-1 with TRBJ2-7, with TRBD2 matching 7 bases. The sequenced sample consisted of peripheral blood. CDR3 region: CATGRKMNYEQYF. DNA of the CDR3: TGCGCCACCGGGAGGAAGATGAACTACGAGCAGTACTTC.